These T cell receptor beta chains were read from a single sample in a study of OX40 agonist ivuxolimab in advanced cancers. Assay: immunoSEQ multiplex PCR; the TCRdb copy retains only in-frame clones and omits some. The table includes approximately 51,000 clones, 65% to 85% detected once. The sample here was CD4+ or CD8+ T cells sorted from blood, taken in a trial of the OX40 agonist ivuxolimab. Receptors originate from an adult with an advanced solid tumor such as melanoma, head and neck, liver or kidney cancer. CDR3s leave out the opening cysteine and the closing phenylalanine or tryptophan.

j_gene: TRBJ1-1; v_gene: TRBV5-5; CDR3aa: ASSVGPHTEAF
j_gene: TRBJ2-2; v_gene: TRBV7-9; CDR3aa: ASSLEMDSLANTGELF
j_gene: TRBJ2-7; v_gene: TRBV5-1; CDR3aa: ASSLQTGVSYEQY
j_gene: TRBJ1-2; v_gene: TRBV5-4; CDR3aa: ASRSGQNYYGYT
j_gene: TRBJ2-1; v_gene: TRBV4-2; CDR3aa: ASSQRTSGTPPEQF
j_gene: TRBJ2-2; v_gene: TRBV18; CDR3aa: ASSLEPNTGELF
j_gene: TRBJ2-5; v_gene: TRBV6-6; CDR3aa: ASSYSSSGSAETQY
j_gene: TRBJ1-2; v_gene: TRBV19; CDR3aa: ASSIGGSSFLNYGYT
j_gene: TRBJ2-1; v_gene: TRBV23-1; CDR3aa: ASRVLAGGFSYNEQF
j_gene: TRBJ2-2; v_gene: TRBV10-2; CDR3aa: ASSEALMSGRTGELF
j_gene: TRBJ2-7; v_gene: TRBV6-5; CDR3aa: ASSTGTSGVGQY
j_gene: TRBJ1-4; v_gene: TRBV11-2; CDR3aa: ASSLSPGLEGKLF
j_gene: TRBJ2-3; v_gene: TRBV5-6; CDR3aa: ASSLARLAGTTDTQY
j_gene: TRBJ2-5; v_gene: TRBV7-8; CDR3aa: ASSLTETRETQY
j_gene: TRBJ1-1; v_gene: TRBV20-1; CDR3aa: KGTGNTEAF
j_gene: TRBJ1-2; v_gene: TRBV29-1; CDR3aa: SVESGLHPSGGYT
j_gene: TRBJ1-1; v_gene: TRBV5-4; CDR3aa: ASSAGEGAEAF
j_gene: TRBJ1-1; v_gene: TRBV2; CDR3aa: ASSIRNTEAF
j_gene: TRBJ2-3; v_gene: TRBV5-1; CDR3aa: ASNRLAATDTQY
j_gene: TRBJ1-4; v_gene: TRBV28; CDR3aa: ASSWGQAGANEKLF
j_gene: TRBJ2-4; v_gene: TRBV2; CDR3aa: ASHSRGTKNIQY
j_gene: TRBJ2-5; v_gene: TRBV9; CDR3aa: ASSPRGSGIPVPQETQY
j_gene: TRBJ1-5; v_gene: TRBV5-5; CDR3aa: ASSLEWGQPQH
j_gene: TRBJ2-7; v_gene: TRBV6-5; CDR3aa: ASSYSGTVEGYEQY
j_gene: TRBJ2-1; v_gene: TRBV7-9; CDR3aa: ASSEAGRGTNEQF
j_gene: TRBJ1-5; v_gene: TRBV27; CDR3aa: ASSPTSIRPQH
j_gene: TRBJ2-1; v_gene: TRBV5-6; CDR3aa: ASSLFVASSYNEQF
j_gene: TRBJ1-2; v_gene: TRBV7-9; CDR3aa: ALGGRGLFYGYT